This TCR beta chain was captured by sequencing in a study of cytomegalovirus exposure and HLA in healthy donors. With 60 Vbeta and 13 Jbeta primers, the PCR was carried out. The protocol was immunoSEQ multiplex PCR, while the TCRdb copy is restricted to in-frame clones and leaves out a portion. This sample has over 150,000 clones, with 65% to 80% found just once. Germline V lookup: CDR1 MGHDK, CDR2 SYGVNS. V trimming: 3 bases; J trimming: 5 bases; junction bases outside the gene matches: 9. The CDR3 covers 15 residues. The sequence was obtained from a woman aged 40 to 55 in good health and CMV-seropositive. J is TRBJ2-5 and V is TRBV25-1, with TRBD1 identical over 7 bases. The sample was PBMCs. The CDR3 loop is CASSDLRGNGETQYF. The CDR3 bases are TGTGCCAGCAGTGATCTCAGGGGGAACGGGGAGACCCAGTACTTC.